This TCR beta chain was documented in a study of cytomegalovirus exposure and HLA in healthy donors. Regarding the study as a whole: Across HLA loci, a later analysis found differing TCR association rates, with DRB1 most and HLA-C fewest.

CDR3 length equals 14 residues. The V segment lost 0 bases and the J segment 5 bases; nucleotides outside the gene matches: 3. Per the germline V gene, CDR1 is SGHRS and CDR2 is YFSETQ. The PCR ran on 60 Vbeta and 13 Jbeta primers. Generated by immunoSEQ multiplex PCR, the TCRdb table keeps only in-frame clones and is missing some. The table records 70,000 to 90,000 clones, 70% to 85% of them present only once. Points on this clone: Its matching antigen is unknown.

The TCR comes from a man aged 65 to 85 in good health and CMV-seropositive. The sequenced material came from PBMCs. V and J are TRBV5-1 and TRBJ2-3, with 7 bases aligning to TRBD1. CDR3 nucleotide sequence: TGCGCCAGCAGCTTGGAGGGGGCAAGAGATACGCAGTATTTT. Amino acid sequence: CASSLEGARDTQYF. Drawing the rest from reference TRBV5-1 and TRBJ2-3, the complete variable domain is KAGVTQTPRYLIKTRGQQVTLSCSPISGHRSVSWYQQTPGQGLQFLFEYFSETQRNKGNFPGRFSGRQFSNSRSEMNVSTLELGDSALYLCASSLEGARDTQYFGPGTRLTVL.